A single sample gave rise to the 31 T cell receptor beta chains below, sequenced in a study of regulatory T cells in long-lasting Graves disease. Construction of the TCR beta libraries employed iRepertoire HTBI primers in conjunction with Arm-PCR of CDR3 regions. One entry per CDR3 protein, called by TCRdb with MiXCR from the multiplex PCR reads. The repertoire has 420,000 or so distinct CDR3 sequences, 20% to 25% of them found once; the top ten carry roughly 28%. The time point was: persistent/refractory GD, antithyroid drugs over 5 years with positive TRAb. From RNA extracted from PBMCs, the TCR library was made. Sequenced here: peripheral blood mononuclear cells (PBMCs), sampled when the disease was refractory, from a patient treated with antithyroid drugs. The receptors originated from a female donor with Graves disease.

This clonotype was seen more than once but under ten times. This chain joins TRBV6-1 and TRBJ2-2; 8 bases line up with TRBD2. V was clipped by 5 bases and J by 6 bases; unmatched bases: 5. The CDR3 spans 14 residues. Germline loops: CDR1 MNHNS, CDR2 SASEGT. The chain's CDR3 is CASSLSGISGELFF. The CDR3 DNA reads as TGTGCCAGCAGTCTTAGCGGGATCTCCGGGGAGCTGTTTTTT.

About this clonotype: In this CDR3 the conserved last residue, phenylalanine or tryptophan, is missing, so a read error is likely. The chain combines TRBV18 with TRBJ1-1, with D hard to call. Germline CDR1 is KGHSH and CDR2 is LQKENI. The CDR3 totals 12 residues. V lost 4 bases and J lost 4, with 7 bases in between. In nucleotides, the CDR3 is TGTGCCAGCTCACGGGATCGCACTGAAGCTTTCCTT. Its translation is CASSRDRTEAFL.

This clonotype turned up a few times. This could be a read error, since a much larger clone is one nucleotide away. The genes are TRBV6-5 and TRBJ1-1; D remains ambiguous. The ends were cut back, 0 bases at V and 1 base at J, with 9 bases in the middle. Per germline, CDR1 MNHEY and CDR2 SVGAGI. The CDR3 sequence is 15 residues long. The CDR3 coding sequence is TGTGCCAGCAGTTACTCGGCAGGAGGGAACACTGAAGCTTTCTTT. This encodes CASSYSAGGNTEAFF.

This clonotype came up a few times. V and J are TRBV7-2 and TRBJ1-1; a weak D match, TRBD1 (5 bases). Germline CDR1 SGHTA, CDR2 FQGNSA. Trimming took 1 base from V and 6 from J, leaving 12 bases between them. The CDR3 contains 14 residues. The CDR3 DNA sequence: TGTGCCAGCAGCTTAGAAGGGGTATCCCCTGAAGCTTTCTTT. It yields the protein CASSLEGVSPEAFF.

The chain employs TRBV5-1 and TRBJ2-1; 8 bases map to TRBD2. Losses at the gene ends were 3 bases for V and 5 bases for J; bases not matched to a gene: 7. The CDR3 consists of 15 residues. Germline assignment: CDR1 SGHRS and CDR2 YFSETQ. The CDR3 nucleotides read TGCGCCAGCAGCTATTCCGGGACTAGTAACAATGAGCAGTTCTTC. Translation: CASSYSGTSNNEQFF.

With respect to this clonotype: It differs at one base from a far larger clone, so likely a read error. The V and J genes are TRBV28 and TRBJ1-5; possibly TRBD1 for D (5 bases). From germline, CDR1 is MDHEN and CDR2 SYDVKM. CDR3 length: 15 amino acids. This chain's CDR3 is CASSQDMGGRQPEHF. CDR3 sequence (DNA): TGTGCCAGCAGCCAAGATATGGGGGGGAGACAGCCCGAGCATTTT.

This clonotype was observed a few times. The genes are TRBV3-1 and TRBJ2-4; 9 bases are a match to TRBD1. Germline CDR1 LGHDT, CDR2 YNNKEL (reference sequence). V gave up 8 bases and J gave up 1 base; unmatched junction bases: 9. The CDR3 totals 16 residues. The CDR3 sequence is CASVATGGLAKNIQYF. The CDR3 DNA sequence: TGTGCCAGCGTTGCCACAGGGGGCCTCGCCAAAAACATTCAGTACTTC.

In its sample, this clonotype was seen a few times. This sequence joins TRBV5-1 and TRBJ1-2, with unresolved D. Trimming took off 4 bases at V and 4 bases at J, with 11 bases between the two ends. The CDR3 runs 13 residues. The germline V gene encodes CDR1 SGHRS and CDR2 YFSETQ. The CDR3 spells CASSPGLPYGYTF. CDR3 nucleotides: TGCGCCAGCAGCCCCGGTCTGCCCTATGGCTACACCTTC.

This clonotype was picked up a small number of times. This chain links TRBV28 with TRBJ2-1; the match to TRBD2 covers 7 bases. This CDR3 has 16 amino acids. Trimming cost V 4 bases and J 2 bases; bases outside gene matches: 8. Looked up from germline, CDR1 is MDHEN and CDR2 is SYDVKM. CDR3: CASSSYLAEAYNEQFF. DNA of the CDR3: TGTGCCAGCAGTTCCTATCTAGCGGAAGCCTACAATGAGCAGTTCTTC.

CDR3 loop: CASSLASAGGADTQYF. CDR3 sequence (DNA): TGCGCCAGCAGCTTGGCCTCCGCAGGGGGCGCAGATACGCAGTATTTT. The chain joins TRBV5-1 to TRBJ2-3, with TRBD1 matching over 8 bases. The CDR3 length is 16 residues. Per germline, CDR1 SGHRS and CDR2 YFSETQ. V was pared by 0 bases and J by 4 bases, with 7 bases of the junction left unmatched.

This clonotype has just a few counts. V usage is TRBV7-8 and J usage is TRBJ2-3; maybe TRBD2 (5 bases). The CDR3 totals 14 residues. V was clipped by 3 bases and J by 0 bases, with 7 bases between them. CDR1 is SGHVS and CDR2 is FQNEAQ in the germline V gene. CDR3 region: CASSFRESTDTQYF. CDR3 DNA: TGTGCCAGCAGCTTCCGGGAAAGCACAGATACGCAGTATTTT.

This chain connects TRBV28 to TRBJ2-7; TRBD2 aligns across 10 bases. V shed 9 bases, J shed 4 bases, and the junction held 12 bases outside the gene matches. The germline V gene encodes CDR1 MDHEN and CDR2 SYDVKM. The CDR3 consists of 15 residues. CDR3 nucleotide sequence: TGTGCCAGTTTGGCCGGGGCTAGCGGGGGTTACGAGCAGTACTTC. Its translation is CASLAGASGGYEQYF.

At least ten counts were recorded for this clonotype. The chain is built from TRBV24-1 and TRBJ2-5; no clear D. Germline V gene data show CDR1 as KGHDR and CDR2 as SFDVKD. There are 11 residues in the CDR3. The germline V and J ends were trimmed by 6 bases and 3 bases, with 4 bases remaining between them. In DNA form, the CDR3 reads TGTGCCACCAGTTCCAAAGAGACCCAGTACTTC. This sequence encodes CATSSKETQYF.

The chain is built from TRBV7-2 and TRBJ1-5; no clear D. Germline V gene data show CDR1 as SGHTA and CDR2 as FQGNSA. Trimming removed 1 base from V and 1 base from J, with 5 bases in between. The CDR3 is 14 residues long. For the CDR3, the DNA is TGTGCCAGCAGCTTAGGGCGGAGCAATCAGCCCCAGCATTTT. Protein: CASSLGRSNQPQHF.

Here the CDR3 DNA reads TGTGCCAGTAGTATTTGGAAAAACTGGGATCAGCCCCAGCATTTT. Protein: CASSIWKNWDQPQHF. V and J are TRBV19 and TRBJ1-5; D gene unclear. This CDR3 has 15 residues. Trimming stripped 3 bases from V and 5 bases from J, with 14 bases between. CDR1 and CDR2 from the germline V gene are LNHDA and SQIVND (reference sequence).

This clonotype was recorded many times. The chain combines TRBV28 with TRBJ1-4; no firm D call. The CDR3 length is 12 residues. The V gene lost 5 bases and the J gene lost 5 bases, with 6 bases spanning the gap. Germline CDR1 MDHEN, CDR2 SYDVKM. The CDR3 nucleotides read TGTGCCAGCAGTGCCCAGAATGAAAAACTGTTTTTT. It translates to CASSAQNEKLFF.

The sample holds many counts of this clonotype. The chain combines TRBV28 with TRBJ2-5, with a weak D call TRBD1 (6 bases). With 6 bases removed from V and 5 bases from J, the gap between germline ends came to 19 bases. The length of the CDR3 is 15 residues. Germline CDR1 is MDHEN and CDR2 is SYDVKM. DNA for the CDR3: TGTGCCAGCAGCCCCTTAACAGGGCTCAGGGAGACCCAGTACTTC. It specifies CASSPLTGLRETQYF.

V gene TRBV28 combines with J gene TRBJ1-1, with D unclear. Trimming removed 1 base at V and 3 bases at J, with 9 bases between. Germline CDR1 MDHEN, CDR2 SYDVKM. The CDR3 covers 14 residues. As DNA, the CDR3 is TGTGCCAGCAGTTTATCCGGGAAATACACTGAAGCTTTCTTT. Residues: CASSLSGKYTEAFF.

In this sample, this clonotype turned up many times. The CDR3 protein is CASSEDKGYGYTF. CDR3 bases: TGTGCCAGCAGTGAAGACAAGGGCTATGGCTACACCTTC. This chain links TRBV2 with TRBJ1-2; D remains ambiguous. Germline loops: CDR1 SNHLY, CDR2 FYNNEI. Trimming pared 1 base from V and 4 bases from J, leaving 7 bases between. The CDR3 contains 13 residues.

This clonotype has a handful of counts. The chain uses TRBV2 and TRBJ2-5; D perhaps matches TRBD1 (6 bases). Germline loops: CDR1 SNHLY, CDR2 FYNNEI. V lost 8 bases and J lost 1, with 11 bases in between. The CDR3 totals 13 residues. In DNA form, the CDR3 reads TGTGCCAGCCAGGGACAACTCCAAGAGACCCAGTACTTC. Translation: CASQGQLQETQYF. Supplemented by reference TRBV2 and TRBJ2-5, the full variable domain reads EPEVTQTPSHQVTQMGQEVILRCVPISNHLYFYWYRQILGQKVEFLVSFYNNEISEKSEIFDDQFSVERPDGSNFTLKIRSTKLEDSAMYFCASQGQLQETQYFGPGTRLLVL.

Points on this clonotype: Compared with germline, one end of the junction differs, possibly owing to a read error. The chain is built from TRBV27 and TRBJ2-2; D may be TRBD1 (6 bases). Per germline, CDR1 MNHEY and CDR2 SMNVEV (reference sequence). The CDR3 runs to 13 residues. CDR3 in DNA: TGTGCCGGCAGGTCCAGGGGCACCGGGGAGCTGTTTTTT. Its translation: CAGRSRGTGELFF.

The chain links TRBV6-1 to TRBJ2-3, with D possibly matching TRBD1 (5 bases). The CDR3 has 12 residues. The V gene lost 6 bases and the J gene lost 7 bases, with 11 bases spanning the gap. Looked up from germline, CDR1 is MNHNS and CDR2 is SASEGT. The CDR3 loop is CASSPTGNTQYF. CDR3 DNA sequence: TGTGCCAGCAGCCCTACAGGCAATACGCAGTATTTT.

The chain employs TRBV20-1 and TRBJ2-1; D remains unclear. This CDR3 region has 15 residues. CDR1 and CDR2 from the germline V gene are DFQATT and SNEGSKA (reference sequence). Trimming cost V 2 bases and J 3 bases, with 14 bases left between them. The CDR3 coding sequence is TGCAGTGCTAGATCCCAAGTCCCCTACTACAATGAGCAGTTCTTC. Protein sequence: CSARSQVPYYNEQFF.

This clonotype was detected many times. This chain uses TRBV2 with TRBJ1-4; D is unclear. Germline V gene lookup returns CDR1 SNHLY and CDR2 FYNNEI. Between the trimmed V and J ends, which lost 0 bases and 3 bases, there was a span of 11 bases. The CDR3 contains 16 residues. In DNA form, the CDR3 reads TGTGCCAGCAGTGAAGCTAGCCAGTCCCCTAATGAAAAACTGTTTTTT. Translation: CASSEASQSPNEKLFF. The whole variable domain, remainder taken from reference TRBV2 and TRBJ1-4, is EPEVTQTPSHQVTQMGQEVILRCVPISNHLYFYWYRQILGQKVEFLVSFYNNEISEKSEIFDDQFSVERPDGSNFTLKIRSTKLEDSAMYFCASSEASQSPNEKLFFGSGTQLSVL.

CDR3 sequence: CASRETSVSYEQYF. As DNA, the CDR3 is TGTGCCAGCAGAGAAACTAGCGTCTCCTACGAGCAGTACTTC. This chain connects TRBV7-6 to TRBJ2-7; 7 nucleotides match TRBD2. This CDR3 region has 14 residues. After removal of 6 bases from V and 0 bases from J, the junction contained 5 bases not matched to a gene. Germline CDR1 and CDR2: SGHVS and FNYEAQ.

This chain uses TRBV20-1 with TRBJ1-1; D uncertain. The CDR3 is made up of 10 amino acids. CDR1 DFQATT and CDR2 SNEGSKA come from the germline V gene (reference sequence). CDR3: CRFLGTEAFF. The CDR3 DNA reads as TGCAGGTTCTTAGGCACTGAAGCTTTCTTT.

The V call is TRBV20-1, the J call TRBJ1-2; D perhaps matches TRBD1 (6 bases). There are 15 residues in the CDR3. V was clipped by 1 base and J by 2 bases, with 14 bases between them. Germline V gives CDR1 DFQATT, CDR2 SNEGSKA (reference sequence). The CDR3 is CSARGGEGGNYGYTF. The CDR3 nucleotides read TGCAGTGCTAGAGGGGGAGAGGGGGGCAACTATGGCTACACCTTC.

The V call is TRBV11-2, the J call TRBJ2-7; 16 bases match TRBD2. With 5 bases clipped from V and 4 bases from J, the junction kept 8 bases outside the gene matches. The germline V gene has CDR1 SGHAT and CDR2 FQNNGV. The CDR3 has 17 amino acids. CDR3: CASSPGLAGGRWYEQYF. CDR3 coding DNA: TGTGCCAGCAGCCCGGGACTAGCGGGAGGGCGTTGGTACGAGCAGTACTTC.

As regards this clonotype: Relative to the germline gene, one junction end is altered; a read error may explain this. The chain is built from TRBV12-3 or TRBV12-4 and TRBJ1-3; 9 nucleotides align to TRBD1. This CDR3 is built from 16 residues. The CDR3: CASRLGTGKGGNTIYF. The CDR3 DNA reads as TGTGCCAGCAGGTTAGGGACAGGGAAGGGTGGAAACACCATATATTTT.

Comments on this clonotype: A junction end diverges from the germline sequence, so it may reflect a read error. CDR3 nucleotide sequence: TGTGCCAGCAGCACCATACGGGCCGAGAACATCGGGGAGCTGTTTTTT. This sequence encodes CASSTIRAENIGELFF. This chain links TRBV3-1 with TRBJ2-2, with D unresolved. This CDR3 has 16 residues. Germline lookup yields CDR1 LGHDT and CDR2 YNNKEL (reference sequence).

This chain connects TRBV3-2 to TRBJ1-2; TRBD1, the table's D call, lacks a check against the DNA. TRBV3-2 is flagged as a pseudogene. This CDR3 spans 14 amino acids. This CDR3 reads CASSQSDRVNGYTF. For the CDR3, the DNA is TGTGCCAGCAGCCAATCCGACAGGGTAAATGGCTACACCTTC.